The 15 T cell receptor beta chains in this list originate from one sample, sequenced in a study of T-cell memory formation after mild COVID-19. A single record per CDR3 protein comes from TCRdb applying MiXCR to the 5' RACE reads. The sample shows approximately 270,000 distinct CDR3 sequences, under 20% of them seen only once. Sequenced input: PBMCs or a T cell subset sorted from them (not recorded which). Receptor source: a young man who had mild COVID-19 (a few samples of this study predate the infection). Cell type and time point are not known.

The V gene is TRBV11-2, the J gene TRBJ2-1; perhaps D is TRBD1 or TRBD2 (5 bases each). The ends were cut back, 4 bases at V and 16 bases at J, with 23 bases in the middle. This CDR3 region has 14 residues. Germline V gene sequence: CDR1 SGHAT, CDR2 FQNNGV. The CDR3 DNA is TGTGCCAGCAGCTCCGCCCACGGGACCCACGAACATTTCTTC. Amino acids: CASSSAHGTHEHFF.

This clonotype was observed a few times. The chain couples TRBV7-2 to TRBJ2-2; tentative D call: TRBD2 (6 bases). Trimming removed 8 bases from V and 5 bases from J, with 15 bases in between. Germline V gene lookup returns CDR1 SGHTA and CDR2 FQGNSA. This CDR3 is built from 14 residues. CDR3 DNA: TGTGCCAGCGGAAGAGTCCGGGAGACCGGGGAGCTGTTTTTT. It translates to CASGRVRETGELFF.

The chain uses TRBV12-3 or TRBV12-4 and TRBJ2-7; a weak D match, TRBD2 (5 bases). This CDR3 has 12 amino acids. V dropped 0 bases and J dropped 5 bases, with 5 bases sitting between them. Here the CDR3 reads CASSLAGDEQYF. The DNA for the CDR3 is TGTGCCAGCAGTTTAGCCGGGGACGAGCAGTACTTC.

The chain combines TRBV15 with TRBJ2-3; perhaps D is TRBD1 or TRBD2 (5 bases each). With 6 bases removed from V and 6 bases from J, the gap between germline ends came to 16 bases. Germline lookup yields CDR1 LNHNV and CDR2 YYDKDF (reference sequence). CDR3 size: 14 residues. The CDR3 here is CATRVGVGVDTQYF. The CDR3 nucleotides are TGTGCCACCAGAGTGGGGGTCGGTGTGGATACGCAGTATTTT.

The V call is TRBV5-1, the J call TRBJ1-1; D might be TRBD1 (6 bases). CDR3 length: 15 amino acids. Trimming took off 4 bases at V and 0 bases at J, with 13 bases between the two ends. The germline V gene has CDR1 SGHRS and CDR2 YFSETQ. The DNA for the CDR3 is TGCGCCAGCAGCAGGAACAGGGAATTGAACACTGAAGCTTTCTTT. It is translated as CASSRNRELNTEAFF.

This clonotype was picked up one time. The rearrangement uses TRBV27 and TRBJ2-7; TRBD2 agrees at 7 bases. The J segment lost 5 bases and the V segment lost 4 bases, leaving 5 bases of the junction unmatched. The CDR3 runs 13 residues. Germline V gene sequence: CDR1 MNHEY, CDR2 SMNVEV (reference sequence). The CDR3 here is CASSSGRGNEQYF. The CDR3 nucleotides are TGTGCCAGCAGTTCGGGGAGGGGAAACGAGCAGTACTTC.

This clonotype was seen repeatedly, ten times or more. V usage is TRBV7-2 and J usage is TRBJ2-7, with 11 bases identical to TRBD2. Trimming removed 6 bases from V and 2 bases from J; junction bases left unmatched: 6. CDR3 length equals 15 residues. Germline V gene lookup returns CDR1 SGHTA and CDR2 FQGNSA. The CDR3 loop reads CASSILAGGTYEQYV. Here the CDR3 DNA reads TGTGCCAGCAGTATTCTAGCGGGGGGAACCTACGAGCAGTACGTC.

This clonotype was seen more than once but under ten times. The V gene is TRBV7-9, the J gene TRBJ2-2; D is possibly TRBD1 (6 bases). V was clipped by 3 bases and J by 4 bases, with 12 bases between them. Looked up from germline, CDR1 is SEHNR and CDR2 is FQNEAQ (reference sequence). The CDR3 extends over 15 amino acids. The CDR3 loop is CASSFSGAFTGELFF. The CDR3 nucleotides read TGTGCCAGCAGCTTTTCAGGGGCATTCACCGGGGAGCTGTTTTTT.

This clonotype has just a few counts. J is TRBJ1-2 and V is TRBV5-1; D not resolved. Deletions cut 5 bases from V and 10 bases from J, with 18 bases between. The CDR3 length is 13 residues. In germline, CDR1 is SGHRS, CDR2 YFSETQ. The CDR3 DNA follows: TGCGCCAGCAGGCAGCAGGATGCCCCCCACTACACCTTC. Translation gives CASRQQDAPHYTF.

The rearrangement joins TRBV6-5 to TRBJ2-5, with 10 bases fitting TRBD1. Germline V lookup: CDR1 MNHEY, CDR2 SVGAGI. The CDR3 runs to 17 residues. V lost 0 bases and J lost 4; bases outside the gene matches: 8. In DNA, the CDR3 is TGTGCCAGCAGTTACTCTATGGACAGGGGGAAGGGAGAGACCCAGTACTTC. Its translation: CASSYSMDRGKGETQYF.

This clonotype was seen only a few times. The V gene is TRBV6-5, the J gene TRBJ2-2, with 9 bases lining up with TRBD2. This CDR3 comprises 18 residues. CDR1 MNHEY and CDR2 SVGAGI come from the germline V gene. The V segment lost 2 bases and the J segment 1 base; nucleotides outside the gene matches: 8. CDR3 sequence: CASSYGGGAVQNTGELFF. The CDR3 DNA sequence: TGTGCCAGCAGTTACGGCGGGGGGGCCGTTCAGAACACCGGGGAGCTGTTTTTT.

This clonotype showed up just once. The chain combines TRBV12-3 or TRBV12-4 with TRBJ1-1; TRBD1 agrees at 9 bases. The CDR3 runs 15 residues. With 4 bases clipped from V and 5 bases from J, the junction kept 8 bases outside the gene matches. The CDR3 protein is CASSSGTGTWTEAFF. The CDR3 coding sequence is TGTGCCAGCAGTTCGGGGACAGGGACTTGGACTGAAGCTTTCTTT.

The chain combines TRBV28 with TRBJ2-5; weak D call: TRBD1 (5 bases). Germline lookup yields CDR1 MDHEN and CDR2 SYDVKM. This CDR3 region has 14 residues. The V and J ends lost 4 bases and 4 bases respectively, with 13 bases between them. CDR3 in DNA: TGTGCCAGCAGTTATACCACAAGGGGAGAGACCCAGTACTTC. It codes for CASSYTTRGETQYF.

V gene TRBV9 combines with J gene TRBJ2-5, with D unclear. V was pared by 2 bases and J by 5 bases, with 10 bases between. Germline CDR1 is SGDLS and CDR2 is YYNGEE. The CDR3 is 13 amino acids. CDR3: CASSVQAGETQYF. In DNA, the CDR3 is TGTGCCAGCAGCGTCCAGGCCGGGGAGACCCAGTACTTC.

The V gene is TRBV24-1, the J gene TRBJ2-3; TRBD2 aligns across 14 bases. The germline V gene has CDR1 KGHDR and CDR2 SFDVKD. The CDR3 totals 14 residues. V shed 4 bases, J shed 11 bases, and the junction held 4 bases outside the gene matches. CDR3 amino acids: CATSDRTSGGMQYF. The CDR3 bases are TGTGCCACCAGTGACCGGACTAGCGGGGGGATGCAGTATTTT.